A single sample is the source of the 2 T cell receptor beta chains below, sequenced in a study of cytomegalovirus exposure and HLA in healthy donors. Use of 60 Vbeta and 13 Jbeta primers characterized the PCR. The data were produced by immunoSEQ multiplex PCR, yet TCRdb's version contains in-frame clones alone and is incomplete. Here the sample spans some 150,000 clones, approximately 9% being singletons. The sequenced sample was PBMCs. The source is a woman between 40 and 55 years old in good health and CMV-seropositive.

This chain connects TRBV4-2 to TRBJ2-7; 8 bases agree with TRBD2. Germline V CDR1 and CDR2: LGHNA, YNFKEQ. The CDR3 has 16 amino acids. Trimming took 3 bases from V and 4 from J; bases not matched to a gene: 11. Written as DNA, the CDR3 is TGTGCCAGCAGCCATGTAGCCGGGGGGGAAGGTTACGAGCAGTACTTC. Protein: CASSHVAGGEGYEQYF.

This clone was counted only a few times. The V gene is TRBV5-1, the J gene TRBJ2-7; TRBD1 matches 7 bases. This CDR3 contains 15 residues. The J segment lost 5 bases and the V segment lost 4 bases, leaving 12 bases of the junction unmatched. Per germline, CDR1 SGHRS and CDR2 YFSETQ. CDR3 sequence: CASSPGGQATHEQYF. CDR3 DNA: TGCGCCAGCAGCCCGGGTGGACAGGCTACCCACGAGCAGTACTTC.